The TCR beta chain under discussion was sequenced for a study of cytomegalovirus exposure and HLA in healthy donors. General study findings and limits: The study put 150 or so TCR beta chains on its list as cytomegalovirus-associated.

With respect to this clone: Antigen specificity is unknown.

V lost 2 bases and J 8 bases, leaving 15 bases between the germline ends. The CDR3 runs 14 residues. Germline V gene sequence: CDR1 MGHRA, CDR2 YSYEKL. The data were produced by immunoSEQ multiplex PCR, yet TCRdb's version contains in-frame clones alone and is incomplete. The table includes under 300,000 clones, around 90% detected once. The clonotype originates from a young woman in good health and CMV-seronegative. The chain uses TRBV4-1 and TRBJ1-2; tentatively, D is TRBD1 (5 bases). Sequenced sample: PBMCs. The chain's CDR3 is CASSQPLRGGGYTF. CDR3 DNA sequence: TGCGCCAGCAGCCAACCCCTTCGCGGGGGGGGCTACACCTTC.